The 32 T cell receptor beta chains below come from one sample, sequenced in a study of metastatic and nonmetastatic thyroid tumors. TCRdb ran MiXCR on the PCR reads. The sample holds some 41,000 clones; 28% are singletons and the top ten take about a tenth. Before thyroid surgery, none of the patients had received any treatment. What was sequenced was blood. The receptor set was obtained from a male donor with papillary thyroid cancer or a benign thyroid nodule (not recorded which). Some clones in this sample may be carry-over from other donors' samples.

This clone was seen more than once but under ten times. V gene TRBV7-2 combines with J gene TRBJ1-6; D gene uncertain. Trimming pared 7 bases from V and 8 bases from J, leaving 18 bases between. Germline V gene data show CDR1 as SGHTA and CDR2 as FQGNSA. The CDR3 runs 15 residues. The CDR3 spells CASMLDSAGHSPLHF. Written as DNA, the CDR3 is TGTGCCAGCATGTTAGACTCGGCCGGCCATTCACCCCTCCACTTT.

The CDR3 DNA is TGTGCCAGCAGCGTTAGTTCTAGCGAGAACACCGGGGAGCTGTTTTTT. Protein product: CASSVSSSENTGELFF. The gene calls are TRBV9 and TRBJ2-2; D possibly corresponds to TRBD2 (6 bases). V dropped 2 bases and J dropped 1 base, with 12 bases sitting between them. Germline V gene data show CDR1 as SGDLS and CDR2 as YYNGEE. The CDR3 sequence is 16 residues long.

This clone was detected ten times or more. This rearrangement joins TRBV6-1 to TRBJ2-7; 7 nucleotides line up with TRBD2. After removal of 7 bases from V and 0 bases from J, the junction contained 9 bases not matched to a gene. This CDR3 is 15 amino acids long. Germline CDR1 reads MNHNS; CDR2 reads SASEGT. The CDR3 sequence: CASTGGGEGSYEQYF. CDR3 nucleotides: TGTGCCAGCACCGGCGGGGGAGAAGGCTCCTACGAGCAGTACTTC.

The chain couples TRBV10-3 to TRBJ2-1; D may be TRBD2 (7 bases). Germline CDR1 is ENHRY and CDR2 is SYGVKD. This CDR3 is 17 amino acids long. Here the CDR3 reads CANLGGQGGGPLNEQFF. CDR3 bases: TGTGCAAACCTTGGCGGGCAGGGAGGGGGTCCTTTGAATGAGCAGTTCTTC.

This clone was picked up many times. This chain uses TRBV11-2 with TRBJ2-5; 9 bases are shared with TRBD1. Germline assignment: CDR1 SGHAT and CDR2 FQNNGV. This CDR3 is built from 15 residues. V shed 5 bases, J shed 5 bases, and the junction held 9 bases outside the gene matches. CDR3 DNA: TGTGCCAGCAGCCCGGGACAGGGTGAGAGGGAGACCCAGTACTTC. It codes for CASSPGQGERETQYF. Full variable domain (outside the CDR3, taken from reference TRBV11-2 and TRBJ2-5): EAGVAQSPRYKIIEKRQSVAFWCNPISGHATLYWYQQILGQGPKLLIQFQNNGVVDDSQLPKDRFSAERLKGVDSTLKIQPAKLEDSAVYLCASSPGQGERETQYFGPGTRLLVL.

This clone was counted a single time. The germline gene is not matched at one end of the junction; a read error may be the cause. The chain links TRBV5-1 to TRBJ1-1; TRBD1 agrees at 8 bases. The CDR3 runs to 15 residues. Germline CDR1 SGHRS, CDR2 YFSETQ. The CDR3 region is CANSYWTGYGTEAFF. The DNA of the CDR3 is TGCGCCAACAGCTACTGGACAGGGTATGGCACTGAAGCTTTCTTT.

This clone has at least ten counts. V and J are TRBV5-1 and TRBJ1-2; 8 positions match TRBD1. The J segment lost 3 bases and the V segment lost 4 bases, leaving 5 bases of the junction unmatched. Germline assignment: CDR1 SGHRS and CDR2 YFSETQ. The CDR3 spans 14 residues. CDR3 amino acids: CASSPTGADYGYTF. DNA of the CDR3: TGCGCCAGCAGCCCGACAGGGGCCGACTATGGCTACACCTTC.

This clone was seen at least ten times. This sequence joins TRBV28 and TRBJ1-2, with no clear D. Germline-derived CDR1 and CDR2 are MDHEN and SYDVKM. V was cut by 3 bases and J by 2 bases, with 4 bases left in between. The CDR3 has 12 residues. CDR3 amino acids: CASSLQNYGYTF. The CDR3 DNA reads TGTGCCAGCAGTTTGCAGAACTATGGCTACACCTTC.

This clone has more than one count but fewer than ten. V is TRBV6-1 and J is TRBJ2-6; D may be TRBD1 or TRBD2 (5 bases each). Germline-derived CDR1 and CDR2 are MNHNS and SASEGT. V was trimmed by 6 bases and J by 0 bases, leaving 15 bases between them. The CDR3 length is 17 residues. The CDR3 spells CASSRDGPSSGANVLTF. DNA for the CDR3: TGTGCCAGCAGCCGGGACGGGCCATCCTCTGGGGCCAACGTCCTGACTTTC.

As to this clone: Because the CDR3 is missing its conserved closing phenylalanine or tryptophan, this is likely a read error. No DNA is shown, since the ends of the CDR3 on it are uncertain; the CDR3 is the one TCRdb lists. The V and J genes are TRBV13 and TRBJ1-3. Ends included, the CDR3 has 15 residues. Germline loops: CDR1 PRHDT, CDR2 FYEKMQ (reference sequence). The CDR3 is CASSLEGRSGHTIHL.

This clone was seen repeatedly, ten times or more. The chain joins TRBV18 to TRBJ2-2; no clear D. In germline, CDR1 is KGHSH, CDR2 LQKENI. Trimming left V 4 bases short and J 2 bases short, with 11 bases between. This CDR3 contains 15 residues. The CDR3 loop is CASSQTDGNTGELFF. CDR3 bases: TGTGCCAGCTCACAGACGGACGGAAACACCGGGGAGCTGTTTTTT.

The chain is built from TRBV11-2 and TRBJ2-1, with 7 bases that match TRBD1. The germline CDR1 and CDR2 sequences are SGHAT and FQNNGV. Trimming at V came to 5 bases and at J to 1 base, leaving 5 bases not matched to a gene. The CDR3 covers 15 residues. For the CDR3, the DNA is TGTGCCAGCAGCAATGGACAGGTGTCCTACAATGAGCAGTTCTTC. This codes for CASSNGQVSYNEQFF. Full variable domain (remainder filled in from reference TRBV11-2 and TRBJ2-1): EAGVAQSPRYKIIEKRQSVAFWCNPISGHATLYWYQQILGQGPKLLIQFQNNGVVDDSQLPKDRFSAERLKGVDSTLKIQPAKLEDSAVYLCASSNGQVSYNEQFFGPGTRLTVL.

Only one count was recorded for this clone. The chain uses TRBV7-3 and TRBJ2-1, with 10 bases fitting TRBD1. The V and J ends lost 3 bases and 5 bases, in that order; junction bases with no gene match: 1. The CDR3 has 14 residues. CDR1 and CDR2 (germline): SGHTA, FQGTGA. DNA for the CDR3: TGTGCCAGCAGCTTGGGACAGGGGAACAATGAGCAGTTCTTC. Protein: CASSLGQGNNEQFF.

This chain joins TRBV29-1 and TRBJ1-2; D is perhaps TRBD1 (6 bases). CDR3 length: 14 residues. Germline V CDR1 and CDR2: SQVTM, ANQGSEA. Trimming took off 7 bases at V and 4 bases at J, with 19 bases between the two ends. The CDR3 coding sequence is TGCAGCGCTGACACGGGACATCCTTTCTATGGCTACACCTTC. Translation gives CSADTGHPFYGYTF.

Notes on this clone: Germline is not matched at one junction end, which may reflect a read error. V gene TRBV12-3 or TRBV12-4 combines with J gene TRBJ1-4; possibly TRBD1 for D (6 bases). CDR3 length: 15 residues. CDR3 amino acids: CASSSTGSVNEKLFF. In DNA form, the CDR3 reads TGTGCCAGCAGTTCAACAGGGTCGGTTAATGAGAAACTGTTTTTT.

This clone was seen ten or more times. The junction departs from germline at one end; a sequencing error may be responsible. The V call is TRBV2, the J call TRBJ2-7; D unclear. The CDR3 is made up of 18 amino acids. In germline, CDR1 is SNHLY, CDR2 FYNNEI. CDR3 amino acids: CASSETPSTVGFFPEEYF. The CDR3 bases are TGTGCCAGCAGTGAAACCCCCTCCACAGTCGGCTTTTTCCCCGAGGAGTACTTC.

This clone was seen at least ten times. The rearrangement links TRBV5-1 to TRBJ2-7, with D unclear. V gave up 6 bases and J gave up 3 bases, with 1 base separating them. This CDR3 contains 9 residues. From germline, CDR1 is SGHRS and CDR2 YFSETQ. CDR3 sequence (DNA): TGCGCCAGCAACTACGAGCAGTACTTC. Its translation is CASNYEQYF. The full variable domain, its missing parts supplied by reference TRBV5-1 and TRBJ2-7, is KAGVTQTPRYLIKTRGQQVTLSCSPISGHRSVSWYQQTPGQGLQFLFEYFSETQRNKGNFPGRFSGRQFSNSRSEMNVSTLELGDSALYLCASNYEQYFGPGTRLTVT.

This clone was seen ten or more times. This may arise from a read error, as a much more abundant clone is one base away. The final CDR3 position lacks the conserved phenylalanine or tryptophan, pointing to a likely read error. V and J are TRBV4-2 and TRBJ1-6; D perhaps matches TRBD1 (6 bases). The germline gives CDR1 LGHNA, CDR2 YNFKEQ. The CDR3 is made up of 15 amino acids. Trimming took 0 bases from V and 6 from J, leaving 9 bases between them. The CDR3 spells CASSQEQGPNSPLHS. Here the CDR3 DNA reads TGTGCCAGCAGCCAAGAACAGGGACCTAATTCACCCCTCCACTCT.

This clone has ten or more counts. The CDR3 is CASSRTDIYGYTF. DNA for the CDR3: TGTGCCAGCAGTCGGACGGACATCTATGGCTACACCTTC. The chain is built from TRBV12-3 or TRBV12-4 and TRBJ1-2; weak D call: TRBD1 (5 bases). This CDR3 is 13 amino acids long. V was pared by 5 bases and J by 4 bases, with 11 bases between.

The sample holds many counts of this clone. The chain carries TRBV18 and TRBJ2-7; no clear D. Per the germline V gene, CDR1 is KGHSH and CDR2 is LQKENI. The germline V and J ends were trimmed by 3 bases and 3 bases, with 3 bases remaining between them. The CDR3 consists of 11 residues. The CDR3, as DNA: TGTGCCAGCTCACCGAACTACGAGCAGTACTTC. Amino acids: CASSPNYEQYF.

The chain carries TRBV7-2 and TRBJ2-7; a possible D gene is TRBD2 (6 bases). Trimming cost V 1 base and J 5 bases, with 9 bases left between them. This CDR3 spans 13 amino acids. Per the germline V gene, CDR1 is SGHTA and CDR2 is FQGNSA. The CDR3 DNA follows: TGTGCCAGCAGCTTAGGGGAGGTCAACGAGCAGTACTTC. Protein product: CASSLGEVNEQYF. The whole variable domain, filled in from reference TRBV7-2 and TRBJ2-7, reads GAGVSQSPSNKVTEKGKDVELRCDPISGHTALYWYRQSLGQGLEFLIYFQGNSAPDKSGLPSDRFSAERTGGSVSTLTIQRTQQEDSAVYLCASSLGEVNEQYFGPGTRLTVT.

The chain is built from TRBV7-9 and TRBJ2-7; D is ambiguous. Germline V gene sequence: CDR1 SEHNR, CDR2 FQNEAQ (reference sequence). The CDR3 is 13 residues long. V gave up 3 bases and J gave up 2 bases, with 8 bases separating them. CDR3 bases: TGTGCCAGCAGCTTTCCCAGCGCCTACGAGCAGTACTTC. This translates into CASSFPSAYEQYF.

This clone was counted a few times. One end of the junction is discordant with germline, which a read error may explain. The rearrangement uses TRBV12-3 or TRBV12-4 and TRBJ2-3, with D perhaps TRBD2 (5 bases). This CDR3 spans 14 amino acids. The CDR3 is CASTTDLWSDTQYF. CDR3 nucleotides: TGTGCCAGCACGACGGACTTATGGTCAGATACGCAGTACTTT.

This clone was counted a few times. The gene calls are TRBV28 and TRBJ1-5; perhaps TRBD1 as D (5 bases). V lost 2 bases and J 2 bases, leaving 13 bases between the germline ends. The CDR3 loop spans 16 amino acids. Per germline, CDR1 MDHEN and CDR2 SYDVKM. This chain's CDR3 is CASSLKGRAGNQPQHF. In nucleotides, the CDR3 is TGTGCCAGCAGTTTAAAAGGCAGGGCGGGCAATCAGCCCCAGCATTTT.

Note on this clone: Its ends do not fully match the called genes, so a read error is possible. The same CDR3 is also encoded by other DNA sequences in this sample. The chain recombines TRBV30 with TRBJ2-7; 9 nucleotides align to TRBD1. Germline V gene data show CDR1 as GTSNPN and CDR2 as SVGIG (reference sequence). CDR3 length: 15 amino acids. CDR3 DNA sequence: TGTGCGTGGAGTGTTAGACAGGGGGACGTAGACGAGCAGTACTTC. Amino acid sequence: CAWSVRQGDVDEQYF.

This chain uses TRBV20-1 with TRBJ2-3; 8 bases align to TRBD2. The germline V gene encodes CDR1 DFQATT and CDR2 SNEGSKA (reference sequence). V was clipped by 2 bases and J by 6 bases; unmatched bases: 7. CDR3 size: 14 residues. CDR3 sequence reads: CSARRGRRMDTQYF. In DNA form, the CDR3 reads TGCAGTGCTAGACGCGGGAGGCGAATGGATACGCAGTATTTT.

This clone was seen a single time. The rearrangement joins TRBV20-1 to TRBJ2-1; 14 bases fit TRBD2. This CDR3 contains 16 residues. The V and J ends lost 6 bases and 10 bases, in that order; junction bases with no gene match: 14. The germline V gene has CDR1 DFQATT and CDR2 SNEGSKA (reference sequence). This CDR3 is CSALIGTSGSSPEQFF. The CDR3 DNA follows: TGCAGTGCCCTCATTGGGACTAGCGGGAGTTCCCCCGAGCAGTTCTTC.

The chain recombines TRBV11-2 with TRBJ2-7; TRBD2 matches at 7 bases. V gave up 0 bases and J gave up 6 bases; unmatched junction bases: 5. Per the germline V gene, CDR1 is SGHAT and CDR2 is FQNNGV. This CDR3 contains 14 residues. The CDR3 sequence is CASSLEAGTVEQYF. The CDR3 DNA reads as TGTGCCAGCAGCTTAGAAGCGGGGACGGTCGAGCAGTACTTC.

Points on this clone: Being one base from a much bigger clone, this may be a read error. The chain joins TRBV3-1 to TRBJ1-1, with no clear D. The CDR3 sequence is 12 residues long. Germline V gene data show CDR1 as LGHDT and CDR2 as YNNKEL (reference sequence). CDR3 residues: CASMSMNSEAFF. CDR3 DNA sequence: TGTGCCAGCATGTCAATGAACTCTGAAGCTTTCTTT.

This clone appeared a single time. V is TRBV30 and J is TRBJ2-6; no clear D gene. The germline gives CDR1 GTSNPN, CDR2 SVGIG (reference sequence). The V end lost 1 base, the J end lost 0 bases, and 10 bases lay between the germline ends. The CDR3 runs to 16 residues. In DNA, the CDR3 is TGTGCCTGGAGTGGGCGGTCGATCTCTGGGGCCAACGTCCTGACTTTC. It translates to CAWSGRSISGANVLTF.

On this clone: Given a much more abundant clone one base away, this may be a read error. The V call is TRBV10-3, the J call TRBJ1-4; 9 positions agree with TRBD1. This CDR3 contains 15 residues. Per germline, CDR1 ENHRY and CDR2 SYGVKD. The CDR3 nucleotides read TGTGCCACCAGTGAGTCTACAGGGGGCAACGAAAAACTGTTTTTT. Amino acid sequence: CATSESTGGNEKLFF.

This clone showed up many times. This chain joins TRBV20-1 and TRBJ2-5; D perhaps matches TRBD2 (6 bases). Per germline, CDR1 DFQATT and CDR2 SNEGSKA (reference sequence). V was cut by 6 bases and J by 5 bases, with 10 bases left in between. The CDR3 loop spans 11 amino acids. CDR3 protein: CSAKGLETQYF. DNA of the CDR3: TGCAGTGCCAAGGGACTCGAGACCCAGTACTTC.